Shown below are 22 T cell receptor beta chains from a single sample sequenced in a study of blood T cell repertoires in COVID-19. Profiled with immunoSEQ multiplex PCR; TCRdb holds only in-frame clones, not every one. The repertoire holds some 70,000 clones, 87% seen once, with about 3% in the top ten. The sample consisted of peripheral blood. The receptors shown here come from a woman in her fifties or sixties with COVID-19, enrolled during active disease.

This rearrangement joins TRBV27 to TRBJ1-6; no clear D gene. The length of the CDR3 is 15 residues. Trimming shortened V by 2 bases and J by 3 bases, and 8 bases separated the two germline ends. Germline V gene lookup returns CDR1 MNHEY and CDR2 SMNVEV (reference sequence). The CDR3 spells CASSLAVHYNSPLHF. For the CDR3, the DNA is TGTGCCAGCAGTTTAGCGGTCCACTATAATTCACCCCTCCACTTT.

The gene calls are TRBV15 and TRBJ2-7; 9 bases are a match to TRBD1. This CDR3 is built from 13 residues. The V gene end was trimmed by 3 bases and the J gene end by 3 bases; junction bases not matched to a gene: 0. Per germline, CDR1 LNHNV and CDR2 YYDKDF (reference sequence). DNA for the CDR3: TGTGCCACCAGCAGGGACAGGGGCTACGAGCAGTACTTC. Translated, it gives CATSRDRGYEQYF.

The chain employs TRBV5-4 and TRBJ2-7, with 11 nucleotides matching TRBD2. CDR3 length: 16 amino acids. V shed 0 bases, J shed 2 bases, and the junction held 4 bases outside the gene matches. The germline V gene encodes CDR1 SGHNT and CDR2 YYREEE (reference sequence). The CDR3 region is CASSLGGSGRAYEQYF. Here the CDR3 DNA reads TGTGCCAGCAGCTTGGGGGGTAGCGGGAGGGCCTACGAGCAGTACTTC.

To note about this clone: Its ends do not fully match the called genes, so a read error is possible. The V call is TRBV14, the J call TRBJ2-3, with 8 bases that match TRBD1. The CDR3 loop spans 15 amino acids. Germline CDR1 and CDR2: SGHDN and FVKESK. The CDR3 region has the DNA TGTGCCAGCAGCCGACTCAGGGGGCGCACAAATACGCAGTATTTT. This sequence encodes CASSRLRGRTNTQYF.

The chain couples TRBV9 to TRBJ1-2; 8 bases line up with TRBD1. J lost 7 bases, V lost 0 bases, and 5 bases had no gene match. Germline V CDR1 and CDR2: SGDLS, YYNGEE. The CDR3 totals 14 residues. The CDR3 here is CASSVDRGWSGYTF. The CDR3 DNA reads as TGTGCCAGCAGCGTAGACAGGGGGTGGAGTGGCTACACCTTC.

The chain recombines TRBV4-2 with TRBJ1-1, with D unclear. Trimming cost V 0 bases and J 3 bases, with 17 bases left between them. CDR1 and CDR2 (germline): LGHNA, YNFKEQ. The CDR3 runs to 17 residues. The CDR3 loop is CASSQDRRGEGDTEAFF. The DNA of the CDR3 is TGTGCCAGCAGCCAAGATCGGCGGGGAGAGGGCGACACTGAAGCTTTCTTT.

J is TRBJ2-3 and V is TRBV7-9, with D tentatively TRBD2 (6 bases). The CDR3 loop spans 16 amino acids. The germline V and J ends were trimmed by 1 base and 4 bases, with 15 bases remaining between them. Germline V gives CDR1 SEHNR, CDR2 FQNEAQ (reference sequence). CDR3 sequence (DNA): TGTGCCAGCAGCTTAGACGGAGGCGGGAACTCAGATACGCAGTATTTT. Protein product: CASSLDGGGNSDTQYF. The variable domain in full, with the rest retrieved from reference TRBV7-9 and TRBJ2-3, is DTGVSQNPRHKITKRGQNVTFRCDPISEHNRLYWYRQTLGQGPEFLTYFQNEAQLEKSRLLSDRFSAERPKGSFSTLEIQRTEQGDSAMYLCASSLDGGGNSDTQYFGPGTRLTVL.

V is TRBV5-4 and J is TRBJ2-5; TRBD2 matches 7 bases. J lost 3 bases, V lost 7 bases, and 12 bases had no gene match. The CDR3 is 15 residues long. CDR1 is SGHNT, CDR2 YYREEE, per germline (reference sequence). The CDR3: CASQRRAGREETQYF. CDR3 nucleotide sequence: TGTGCCAGCCAACGACGAGCGGGAAGAGAAGAGACCCAGTACTTC.

The genes are TRBV19 and TRBJ2-1, with D possibly TRBD2 on 5 matching bases. This CDR3 has 15 residues. Trimming took 7 bases from V and 5 from J, leaving 18 bases between them. Germline V gene lookup returns CDR1 LNHDA and CDR2 SQIVND (reference sequence). CDR3 amino acids: CASNNGELTNNEQFF. In nucleotides, the CDR3 is TGTGCCAGTAACAACGGGGAACTGACTAACAATGAGCAGTTCTTC.

This sequence joins TRBV2 and TRBJ1-1, with D possibly TRBD1 on 6 matching bases. Per the germline V gene, CDR1 is SNHLY and CDR2 is FYNNEI. The CDR3 covers 15 residues. Trimming left V 5 bases short and J 11 bases short, with 24 bases between. The CDR3 protein is CASSQRDSGTRKAFF. The CDR3, as DNA: TGTGCCAGCAGTCAAAGGGATTCCGGGACAAGAAAGGCTTTCTTT. Complete variable domain (other parts from reference TRBV2 and TRBJ1-1): EPEVTQTPSHQVTQMGQEVILRCVPISNHLYFYWYRQILGQKVEFLVSFYNNEISEKSEIFDDQFSVERPDGSNFTLKIRSTKLEDSAMYFCASSQRDSGTRKAFFGQGTRLTVV.

The chain combines TRBV7-9 with TRBJ2-1; TRBD2 aligns across 8 bases. Trimming took 5 bases from V and 4 from J; bases not matched to a gene: 7. There are 15 residues in the CDR3. Germline V lookup: CDR1 SEHNR, CDR2 FQNEAQ (reference sequence). The CDR3 DNA sequence: TGTGCCAGCAGCCCCACTAGCGGTTCGTACAATGAGCAGTTCTTC. Translation: CASSPTSGSYNEQFF.

This chain connects TRBV5-4 to TRBJ2-5; TRBD2 matches 9 bases. This CDR3 has 16 residues. Trimming cost V 6 bases and J 2 bases; bases outside gene matches: 11. CDR1 SGHNT and CDR2 YYREEE come from the germline V gene (reference sequence). The CDR3 nucleotides are TGTGCCAGCACCACCGGAGCGGGAGGAACTCAAGAGACCCAGTACTTC. It is translated as CASTTGAGGTQETQYF.

V is TRBV2 and J is TRBJ2-4; 7 bases are shared with TRBD2. This CDR3 is 14 amino acids long. Germline assignment: CDR1 SNHLY and CDR2 FYNNEI. J gave up 0 bases and V 8 bases, and 4 bases lay outside the gene matches. The CDR3 here is CASREVLAKNIQYF. The CDR3 nucleotides read TGTGCCAGCCGGGAGGTACTAGCCAAAAACATTCAGTACTTC. The full variable domain, its missing parts supplied by reference TRBV2 and TRBJ2-4, is EPEVTQTPSHQVTQMGQEVILRCVPISNHLYFYWYRQILGQKVEFLVSFYNNEISEKSEIFDDQFSVERPDGSNFTLKIRSTKLEDSAMYFCASREVLAKNIQYFGAGTRLSVL.

The chain uses TRBV6-6 and TRBJ1-4, with D possibly being TRBD1 (5 bases). The CDR3 runs 13 residues. V shed 2 bases and J shed 11 bases, with 12 bases lying between them. The germline CDR1 and CDR2 sequences are MNHNY and SVGAGI (reference sequence). Written as DNA, the CDR3 is TGTGCCAGCAGTTACAGGGGCGGGGACAAACTGTTTTTT. Residues: CASSYRGGDKLFF.

V usage is TRBV6-5 and J usage is TRBJ1-3; TRBD1 matches 7 bases. CDR1 MNHEY and CDR2 SVGAGI come from the germline V gene. The J segment lost 4 bases and the V segment lost 8 bases, leaving 5 bases of the junction unmatched. CDR3 size: 13 residues. Here the CDR3 DNA reads TGTGCCAGCGGCAGACAGGGAGGAAACACCATATATTTT. It codes for CASGRQGGNTIYF.

In its sample, this clone was seen a few times. The chain carries TRBV7-2 and TRBJ2-1, with TRBD1 identical over 7 bases. CDR1 and CDR2 from the germline V gene are SGHTA and FQGNSA. The ends lost 4 bases at V and 10 bases at J; junction bases unmatched: 7. The CDR3 has 13 amino acids. DNA of the CDR3: TGTGCCAGCAGCTCGAGGGGGCAGGGGGAGCAGTTCTTC. It specifies CASSSRGQGEQFF.

The gene calls are TRBV6-5 and TRBJ2-7; 7 nucleotides agree with TRBD1. The CDR3 extends over 14 amino acids. Germline V gene sequence: CDR1 MNHEY, CDR2 SVGAGI. After removal of 6 bases from V and 4 bases from J, the junction contained 9 bases not matched to a gene. The CDR3 reads CASRPSRQGYEQYF. CDR3 nucleotide sequence: TGTGCCAGCAGACCCAGTCGACAGGGATACGAGCAGTACTTC.

The V gene is TRBV5-1, the J gene TRBJ2-3; 11 bases fit TRBD2. The germline gives CDR1 SGHRS, CDR2 YFSETQ. Losses at the gene ends were 3 bases for V and 0 bases for J; bases not matched to a gene: 6. The CDR3 loop spans 17 amino acids. The DNA of the CDR3 is TGCGCCAGCAGCTGGGGACTAGCGGCCCTCAGCACAGATACGCAGTATTTT. This encodes CASSWGLAALSTDTQYF.

J is TRBJ2-7 and V is TRBV6-6; D perhaps matches TRBD2 (6 bases). The V end was cut by 5 bases, the J end by 0 bases, with 20 bases between. The germline V gene encodes CDR1 MNHNY and CDR2 SVGAGI (reference sequence). This CDR3 is 17 amino acids long. The CDR3 region is CASSRKTPRGSSYEQYF. The CDR3 region has the DNA TGTGCCAGCAGTCGCAAGACCCCCCGGGGGTCCTCCTACGAGCAGTACTTC.

The chain joins TRBV6-2 or TRBV6-3 to TRBJ2-7; TRBD1 is a possible D gene (5 bases). Germline V gene lookup returns CDR1 MNHEY and CDR2 SVGEGT. This CDR3 is built from 14 residues. Trimming removed 5 bases at V and 2 bases at J, with 13 bases between. The CDR3 loop is CASSLTGSPYEQYF. As DNA, the CDR3 is TGTGCCAGCAGTCTCACAGGATCACCCTACGAGCAGTACTTC.

The chain is built from TRBV7-9 and TRBJ2-5, with D possibly being TRBD1 (5 bases). Per the germline V gene, CDR1 is SEHNR and CDR2 is FQNEAQ (reference sequence). The CDR3 sequence is 14 residues long. V shed 4 bases and J shed 2 bases, with 11 bases lying between them. CDR3 residues: CASSSRSGQETQYF. In DNA form, the CDR3 reads TGTGCCAGCAGCTCCCGTTCAGGGCAAGAGACCCAGTACTTC.

This chain links TRBV6-5 with TRBJ2-7; 14 bases are shared with TRBD2. The CDR3 has 15 residues. Trimming removed 6 bases from V and 5 bases from J; junction bases left unmatched: 6. The V gene's germline CDR1 is MNHEY and CDR2 SVGAGI. The CDR3 DNA reads as TGTGCCAGCAGGTCCGGACTAGCGGGAGGAAACGAGCAGTACTTC. This encodes CASRSGLAGGNEQYF.